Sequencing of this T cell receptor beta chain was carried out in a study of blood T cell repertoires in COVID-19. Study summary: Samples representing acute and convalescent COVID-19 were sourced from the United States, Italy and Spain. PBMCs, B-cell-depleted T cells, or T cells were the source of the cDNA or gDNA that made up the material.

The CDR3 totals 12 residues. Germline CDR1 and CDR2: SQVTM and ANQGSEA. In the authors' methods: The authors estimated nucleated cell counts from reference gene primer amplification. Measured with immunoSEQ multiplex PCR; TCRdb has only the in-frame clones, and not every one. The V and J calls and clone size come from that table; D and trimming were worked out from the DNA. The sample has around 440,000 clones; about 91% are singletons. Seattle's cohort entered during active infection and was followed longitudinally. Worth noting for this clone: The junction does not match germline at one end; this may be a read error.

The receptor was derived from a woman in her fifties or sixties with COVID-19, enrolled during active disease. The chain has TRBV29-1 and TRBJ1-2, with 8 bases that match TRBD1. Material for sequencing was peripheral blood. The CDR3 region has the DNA TGCAGCGCCAGGGGGCTTGGGACTATGATCAGCTTC. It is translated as CSARGLGTMISF.